The next 32 T cell receptor beta chains were all read from a single sample in a study of T cells in Graves' hyperthyroidism and ophthalmopathy. Amplified TCR beta CDR3 regions came from RNA transcripts. The HTBI primer set was used in a first-round RT-PCR of the TCR CDR3. TCRdb recomputed calls from the multiplex PCR reads with MiXCR, one row per CDR3 protein. In the table there are about 380,000 distinct CDR3 sequences, around 13% of which are singletons. Specimen: blood. All receptors derive from a woman aged 25 to 39 with Graves' ophthalmopathy.

This clonotype has a count of ten or more. J is TRBJ2-7 and V is TRBV3-1; tentative D call: TRBD1 (5 bases). The CDR3 has 13 amino acids. V lost 2 bases and J 6 bases, leaving 11 bases between the germline ends. The germline CDR1 and CDR2 sequences are LGHDT and YNNKEL (reference sequence). The CDR3, as DNA: TGTGCCAGCAGCCAACTAGGGGTGGGCGAGCAGTACTTC. This gives the protein CASSQLGVGEQYF.

This chain links TRBV4-1 with TRBJ2-1, with D perhaps matching TRBD1 (5 bases). V was trimmed by 0 bases and J by 3 bases, leaving 12 bases between them. CDR1 and CDR2 from the germline V gene are MGHRA and YSYEKL. The CDR3 runs 16 residues. The CDR3 loop reads CASSQEAGNRYNEQFF. CDR3 nucleotide sequence: TGCGCCAGCAGCCAAGAAGCAGGGAACCGCTACAATGAGCAGTTCTTC.

There are many counts of this clonotype. The chain is built from TRBV14 and TRBJ2-7; D may match TRBD1 or TRBD2 (5 bases each). This CDR3 is built from 17 residues. From germline, CDR1 is SGHDN and CDR2 FVKESK. V was cut by 3 bases and J by 5 bases, with 23 bases left in between. The CDR3 spells CASSHFGTLPALDEQYF. The CDR3 DNA sequence: TGTGCCAGCAGCCACTTCGGGACCCTCCCGGCTCTAGACGAGCAGTACTTC.

This clonotype appeared many times. This chain uses TRBV10-1 with TRBJ2-5; D perhaps matches TRBD1 (5 bases). Trimming shortened V by 3 bases and J by 5 bases, and 10 bases separated the two germline ends. CDR3 length: 13 amino acids. Germline loops: CDR1 WNHNN, CDR2 SYGVQD (reference sequence). Here the CDR3 reads CASSEGADETQYF. The CDR3 bases are TGCGCCAGCAGTGAAGGGGCAGACGAGACCCAGTACTTC.

This clonotype came up once. One base away lies a much larger clone, so this may be a sequencing read error. The genes are TRBV5-8 and TRBJ2-2; TRBD2 aligns across 10 bases. Looked up from germline, CDR1 is SGHTS and CDR2 is YDEGEE. Trimming at V came to 9 bases and at J to 6 bases, leaving 20 bases not matched to a gene. The CDR3 runs 18 residues. The CDR3 DNA follows: TGTGCCACCCACGCCCCCCGGACTAGCGGCTTGTATGCCGGGGAGCTGTTTTTT. Its protein is CATHAPRTSGLYAGELFF.

This clonotype was counted between two and nine times. This chain joins TRBV10-3 and TRBJ2-1; 8 positions match TRBD2. The CDR3 spans 15 residues. The germline CDR1 and CDR2 sequences are ENHRY and SYGVKD. After removal of 6 bases from V and 5 bases from J, the junction contained 9 bases not matched to a gene. The CDR3 DNA is TGTGCCATCAGCCCCAGCGGGGGCGTCGACAATGAGCAGTTCTTC. This encodes CAISPSGGVDNEQFF.

This clonotype was observed a few times. The chain employs TRBV11-2 and TRBJ2-5, with 7 bases identical to TRBD1. Germline V lookup: CDR1 SGHAT, CDR2 FQNNGV. V was pared by 5 bases and J by 4 bases, with 7 bases of the junction left unmatched. The CDR3 spans 14 residues. The CDR3 coding sequence is TGTGCCAGCAGCCCCTGGGACAGAAGAGAGACCCAGTACTTC. It yields the protein CASSPWDRRETQYF. Variable domain in full (rest from reference TRBV11-2 and TRBJ2-5): EAGVAQSPRYKIIEKRQSVAFWCNPISGHATLYWYQQILGQGPKLLIQFQNNGVVDDSQLPKDRFSAERLKGVDSTLKIQPAKLEDSAVYLCASSPWDRRETQYFGPGTRLLVL.

This clonotype was seen many times. This rearrangement joins TRBV13 to TRBJ1-2; TRBD1 is a possible D gene (5 bases). There are 14 residues in the CDR3. The germline V gene encodes CDR1 PRHDT and CDR2 FYEKMQ (reference sequence). Trimming removed 0 bases from V and 11 bases from J, with 16 bases in between. This chain's CDR3 is CASSLGTGTSRYTF. The CDR3 DNA reads TGTGCCAGCAGCTTAGGAACCGGGACGTCTCGTTACACCTTC.

This clonotype was counted many times. The V gene is TRBV5-1, the J gene TRBJ1-6; 7 bases are shared with TRBD1. Trimming removed 4 bases from V and 7 bases from J; junction bases left unmatched: 5. The CDR3 is 14 amino acids. CDR1 is SGHRS and CDR2 is YFSETQ in the germline V gene. The CDR3, as DNA: TGCGCCAGCAGCAGCGGGACAGCAAATTCACCCCTCCACTTT. It codes for CASSSGTANSPLHF.

This clonotype has at least ten counts. The V gene is TRBV2, the J gene TRBJ2-7; TRBD1 matches 9 bases. CDR1 SNHLY and CDR2 FYNNEI come from the germline V gene. Trimming took 3 bases from V and 4 from J; bases not matched to a gene: 4. The CDR3 sequence is 14 residues long. CDR3 residues: CASSDRDRVYEQYF. The CDR3 DNA follows: TGTGCCAGCAGTGACCGGGACAGGGTTTACGAGCAGTACTTC.

In its sample, this clonotype was seen many times. The gene calls are TRBV4-2 and TRBJ2-1, with 16 bases aligning to TRBD2. With V trimmed by 0 bases and J by 7 bases, 9 bases remained unmatched. The CDR3 is 19 amino acids. Germline V gene lookup returns CDR1 LGHNA and CDR2 YNFKEQ. In nucleotides, the CDR3 is TGTGCCAGCAGCCAAGATCCAGGGACTAGCGGGGGGGCTACGAATGAGCAGTTCTTC. Protein sequence: CASSQDPGTSGGATNEQFF.

This clonotype occurred many times. The chain employs TRBV5-6 and TRBJ2-7; D is possibly TRBD1 (6 bases). Deletions cut 2 bases from V and 4 bases from J, with 19 bases between. CDR3 length equals 16 residues. The V gene's germline CDR1 is SGHDT and CDR2 YYEEEE. The DNA for the CDR3 is TGTGCCAGCAGCTTTACCGGGACAAAAACCTCTTACGAGCAGTACTTC. It specifies CASSFTGTKTSYEQYF.

The sample holds many counts of this clonotype. This rearrangement joins TRBV12-3 or TRBV12-4 to TRBJ1-5, with 7 nucleotides matching TRBD1. This CDR3 spans 15 amino acids. Trimming cost V 6 bases and J 0 bases; bases outside gene matches: 5. CDR3 nucleotides: TGTGCCAGCAGCGGGACAGCCTATAGCAATCAGCCCCAGCATTTT. This gives the protein CASSGTAYSNQPQHF.

In its sample, this clonotype was seen many times. The rearrangement joins TRBV28 to TRBJ2-7, with D perhaps TRBD2 (6 bases). CDR1 and CDR2 (germline): MDHEN, SYDVKM. Trimming stripped 7 bases from V and 2 bases from J, with 15 bases between. This CDR3 comprises 14 residues. The CDR3 DNA reads as TGTGCCAGCACCGGGGGAGCGCCTACCTACGAGCAGTACTTC. Protein sequence: CASTGGAPTYEQYF.

This clonotype was recorded many times. The gene calls are TRBV3-1 and TRBJ2-7, with 16 bases that match TRBD2. The CDR3 has 18 residues. V lost 4 bases, J lost 3 bases, and 9 bases stayed unmatched. Germline CDR1 and CDR2: LGHDT and YNNKEL (reference sequence). CDR3 sequence reads: CASSLGLAGGPTRYEQYF. The CDR3 DNA reads as TGTGCCAGCAGCCTGGGACTAGCGGGGGGGCCTACGCGCTACGAGCAGTACTTC.

This clonotype was observed at least ten times. V and J are TRBV28 and TRBJ2-6; D uncertain. Germline CDR1 and CDR2: MDHEN and SYDVKM. CDR3 length: 17 amino acids. The V gene lost 0 bases and the J gene lost 3 bases, with 12 bases spanning the gap. The CDR3 loop is CASSLWEGPGGANVLTF. The CDR3 bases are TGTGCCAGCAGTTTATGGGAAGGCCCGGGTGGGGCCAACGTCCTGACTTTC.

The chain links TRBV15 to TRBJ1-4; TRBD1 might be the D (5 bases). With 0 bases removed from V and 7 bases from J, the gap between germline ends came to 12 bases. The germline gives CDR1 LNHNV, CDR2 YYDKDF (reference sequence). CDR3 length equals 15 residues. The CDR3 sequence: CATSRDPRESEKLFF. CDR3 nucleotide sequence: TGTGCCACCAGCAGAGATCCCAGGGAAAGTGAAAAACTGTTTTTT.

V usage is TRBV14 and J usage is TRBJ2-3; possible D gene TRBD2, 5 bases. V was cut by 4 bases and J by 1 base, with 12 bases left in between. The germline V gene has CDR1 SGHDN and CDR2 FVKESK. The CDR3 covers 15 residues. In nucleotides, the CDR3 is TGTGCCAGCAGCCCCCGTATCGGGGGCACAGATACGCAGTATTTT. Protein sequence: CASSPRIGGTDTQYF. The whole variable domain, remainder taken from reference TRBV14 and TRBJ2-3, is EAGVTQFPSHSVIEKGQTVTLRCDPISGHDNLYWYRRVMGKEIKFLLHFVKESKQDESGMPNNRFLAERTGGTYSTLKVQPAELEDSGVYFCASSPRIGGTDTQYFGPGTRLTVL.

This clonotype was detected a few times. Being one base from a much bigger clone, this may be a read error. This chain connects TRBV20-1 to TRBJ2-3; the D is unclear. The germline V gene has CDR1 DFQATT and CDR2 SNEGSKA (reference sequence). The CDR3 is 15 residues long. Trimming pared 0 bases from V and 2 bases from J, leaving 12 bases between. CDR3 bases: TGCAGTGCTAGAGACTCCTCTCCAAACACAGATACGCAGTATTTT. Translated, it gives CSARDSSPNTDTQYF.

The V and J genes are TRBV29-1 and TRBJ2-7; D uncertain. The CDR3 loop spans 14 amino acids. Germline assignment: CDR1 SQVTM and CDR2 ANQGSEA. The V gene lost 3 bases and the J gene lost 0 bases, with 12 bases spanning the gap. For the CDR3, the DNA is TGCAGCGTTGATAAATCTCCTAGCTCCTACGAGCAGTACTTC. Translated, it gives CSVDKSPSSYEQYF.

This rearrangement joins TRBV12-3 or TRBV12-4 to TRBJ1-5, with D possibly matching TRBD1 (6 bases). The V end lost 7 bases, the J end lost 6 bases, and 10 bases lay between the germline ends. The CDR3 spans 12 residues. The CDR3 nucleotides are TGTGCCAGCAAAAAGGGGGTTCAGCCCCAGCATTTT. Encoded protein: CASKKGVQPQHF.

This clonotype was detected many times. The rearrangement joins TRBV30 to TRBJ2-3, with 10 bases identical to TRBD2. The CDR3 length is 15 residues. The V segment lost 5 bases and the J segment 1 base; nucleotides outside the gene matches: 6. CDR1 and CDR2 from the germline V gene are GTSNPN and SVGIG (reference sequence). CDR3 coding DNA: TGTGCCTGGGATTTAGCGGGGGGCGGCACAGATACGCAGTATTTT. Amino acids: CAWDLAGGGTDTQYF.

This clonotype was counted ten times or more. V usage is TRBV20-1 and J usage is TRBJ2-7; D not resolved. Trimming shortened V by 0 bases and J by 3 bases, and 18 bases separated the two germline ends. CDR3 size: 16 residues. Looked up from germline, CDR1 is DFQATT and CDR2 is SNEGSKA (reference sequence). The DNA of the CDR3 is TGCAGTGCTAGAGATACGAAAGGTGCGCGCTACTACGAGCAGTACTTC. This encodes CSARDTKGARYYEQYF.

This clonotype was observed at least ten times. The V call is TRBV7-6, the J call TRBJ2-5, with TRBD2 matching over 7 bases. Germline CDR1 reads SGHVS; CDR2 reads FNYEAQ. The CDR3 is 19 residues long. J was trimmed by 7 bases and V by 7 bases; bases with no gene match: 27. The CDR3 DNA follows: TGTGCCAGCACCCCTCAACTGAACCAGCATGCTCCACCGGGGGGGACCCAGTACTTC. Protein product: CASTPQLNQHAPPGGTQYF.

Many counts were recorded for this clonotype. This sequence joins TRBV20-1 and TRBJ1-5; TRBD1 aligns across 7 bases. CDR3 length: 14 residues. J was trimmed by 5 bases and V by 2 bases; bases with no gene match: 6. CDR1 DFQATT and CDR2 SNEGSKA come from the germline V gene (reference sequence). The CDR3: CSARPDQGDQPQHF. As DNA, the CDR3 is TGCAGTGCTAGACCGGATCAGGGGGATCAGCCCCAGCATTTT.

This clonotype was found a few times. The V gene is TRBV28, the J gene TRBJ2-4, with 7 bases fitting TRBD2. J lost 3 bases, V lost 3 bases, and 8 bases had no gene match. CDR3 size: 16 residues. The germline V gene has CDR1 MDHEN and CDR2 SYDVKM. The CDR3 protein is CASSFGAGVLKNIQYF. DNA of the CDR3: TGTGCCAGCAGTTTTGGGGCGGGGGTACTCAAAAACATTCAGTACTTC.

The chain is built from TRBV7-2 and TRBJ2-7; D may be TRBD2 (6 bases). V lost 2 bases and J lost 3, with 17 bases in between. CDR1 is SGHTA and CDR2 is FQGNSA in the germline V gene. The CDR3 covers 16 residues. CDR3 in amino acids: CASSLSGSGGYYEQYF. DNA of the CDR3: TGTGCCAGCAGCTTATCGGGTAGCGGTGGATACTACGAGCAGTACTTC.

This clonotype was counted at least ten times. The chain employs TRBV28 and TRBJ2-5; D unclear. Germline CDR1 reads MDHEN; CDR2 reads SYDVKM. The CDR3 is made up of 12 amino acids. Trimming removed 7 bases from V and 1 base from J, with 7 bases in between. CDR3 sequence: CASIGVQETQYF. The CDR3 nucleotides are TGTGCCAGCATTGGAGTCCAAGAGACCCAGTACTTC.

This clonotype has ten or more counts. The rearrangement joins TRBV27 to TRBJ1-2; TRBD1 is a possible D gene (5 bases). The V end lost 3 bases, the J end lost 2 bases, and 25 bases lay between the germline ends. This CDR3 has 19 amino acids. Germline lookup yields CDR1 MNHEY and CDR2 SMNVEV (reference sequence). The DNA of the CDR3 is TGTGCCAGCAGTTTCAATACTCACCCCAGCCAGGGCAAAAACTATGGCTACACCTTC. Its protein product is CASSFNTHPSQGKNYGYTF.

This rearrangement joins TRBV6-6 to TRBJ1-2, with TRBD1 as a possible D gene (6 bases). V lost 2 bases and J 3 bases, leaving 10 bases between the germline ends. This CDR3 region has 14 residues. Germline CDR1 and CDR2: MNHNY and SVGAGI (reference sequence). CDR3 in amino acids: CASSYDQGYYGYTF. The CDR3, as DNA: TGTGCCAGCAGTTACGACCAGGGGTACTATGGCTACACCTTC.

There are many counts of this clonotype. V and J are TRBV9 and TRBJ1-1; D is unresolved. CDR1 is SGDLS, CDR2 YYNGEE, per germline. Trimming shortened V by 4 bases and J by 5 bases, and 9 bases separated the two germline ends. This CDR3 is built from 12 residues. CDR3: CASSPLYTEAFF. CDR3 bases: TGTGCCAGCAGCCCCCTTTATACTGAAGCTTTCTTT.

This clonotype was seen repeatedly, ten times or more. The gene calls are TRBV30 and TRBJ1-4, with D unresolved. V was trimmed by 2 bases and J by 5 bases, leaving 18 bases between them. The germline CDR1 and CDR2 sequences are GTSNPN and SVGIG (reference sequence). The CDR3 length is 16 residues. CDR3 sequence (DNA): TGTGCCTGGAGTTCTGGGTCCTCCGCACGAAATGAAAAACTGTTTTTT. Amino acid sequence: CAWSSGSSARNEKLFF.